These T cell receptor beta chains were read from a single sample in a study of T cells in Graves' hyperthyroidism and ophthalmopathy. TCRdb passed the multiplex PCR reads through MiXCR, listing each CDR3 protein once. There are 550,000 to 850,000 distinct CDR3 sequences in the sample; under 20% occur only once, and approximately 15% lies in the top ten. The sample consisted of blood. Every receptor here comes from a woman aged 50 to 60 with Graves' hyperthyroidism that later progressed to Graves' ophthalmopathy. The CDR3 runs from the conserved cysteine through the conserved F or W. The D gene is left open where the match is weak. Where a row states a size, it is once, few, many or the class of an expanded clone; other rows omit it.

CDR3 protein	CDR3 DNA	V gene	J gene	clone size	D gene
CASSPPGEGTEAFF	TGCGCCAGCAGCCCCCCAGGAGAGGGCACTGAAGCTTTCTTT	TRBV5-1	TRBJ1-1	many	.
CASSAAGVDKEDGYTF	TGTGCCAGCAGCGCCGCGGGGGTTGACAAAGAGGATGGCTACACCTTC	TRBV9	TRBJ1-2	few	.
CASSLALTGHTGELFF	TGCGCCAGCAGCTTGGCCCTAACAGGGCACACCGGGGAGCTGTTTTTT	TRBV5-1	TRBJ2-2	few	.
CASRRGLHNEQFF	TGTGCCAGCAGAAGGGGACTTCACAATGAGCAGTTCTTC	TRBV6-1	TRBJ2-1	few	.
CASSITGMRGEQYF	TGTGCCAGCAGCATTACAGGAATGCGAGGCGAGCAGTACTTC	TRBV7-3	TRBJ2-7	many	.
CASLNGRILGQPQHF	TGTGCCAGCCTAAACGGCAGGATCCTAGGTCAGCCCCAGCATTTT	TRBV12-3/TRBV12-4	TRBJ1-5	.	.
CASSGRTGGNGYTF	TGTGCCAGCAGCGGACGGACAGGGGGCAATGGCTACACCTTC	TRBV7-2	TRBJ1-2	many	TRBD1
CASSPRLVRGGNTGELFF	TGTGCCAGCAGCCCCCGCCTTGTAAGGGGGGGGAACACCGGGGAGCTGTTTTTT	TRBV7-2	TRBJ2-2	.	.
CASSQTPDTYNEQFF	TGTGCCAGCAGTCAAACACCTGACACCTACAATGAGCAGTTCTTC	TRBV6-2/TRBV6-3	TRBJ2-1	.	.
CAMARGPGTEAFF	TGTGCCATGGCGAGGGGTCCGGGAACTGAAGCTTTCTTT	TRBV10-3	TRBJ1-1	many	.
CASSAHPGAGNTIYF	TGTGCCAGCAGCGCCCACCCCGGCGCTGGAAACACCATATATTTT	TRBV11-2	TRBJ1-3	.	.
CASSESRGAYNTEAFF	TGTGCCAGCAGTGAATCACGGGGGGCATATAACACTGAAGCTTTCTTT	TRBV2	TRBJ1-1	many	.
CASSPKGGPYEQYF	TGTGCCAGCAGCCCGAAGGGGGGTCCCTACGAGCAGTACTTC	TRBV7-3	TRBJ2-7	.	.
CASSLLKAGGPWDTQYF	TGTGCCAGCAGCTTACTCAAGGCGGGTGGGCCATGGGATACGCAGTATTTT	TRBV11-2	TRBJ2-3	.	.
CASSRDILRETQYF	TGTGCCAGCAGCCGGGACATCCTTAGAGAGACCCAGTACTTC	TRBV7-9	TRBJ2-5	few	.
CASSVVSPTGFPPGTGELFF	TGTGCCAGCAGCGTAGTGTCCCCCACAGGGTTTCCCCCGGGCACCGGGGAGCTGTTTTTT	TRBV9	TRBJ2-2	few	.
CASSRTGNNEKLFF	TGTGCCAGCAGCAGGACAGGGAACAATGAAAAACTGTTTTTT	TRBV12-3/TRBV12-4	TRBJ1-4	.	TRBD1
CASSLDSMQGYTEAFF	TGCGCCAGCAGCCTGGACTCGATGCAGGGGTACACTGAAGCTTTCTTT	TRBV5-1	TRBJ1-1	many	.
CSAYSGQGVTEAFF	TGCAGTGCTTACTCGGGACAGGGGGTCACTGAAGCTTTCTTT	TRBV20-1	TRBJ1-1	.	TRBD1
CASSQIQGADGYTF	TGCGCCAGCAGCCAAATACAGGGGGCAGACGGCTACACCTTC	TRBV4-1	TRBJ1-2	.	TRBD1
CASSYGSLNQPQHF	TGTGCCAGCAGTTATGGTTCCCTCAATCAGCCCCAGCATTTT	TRBV12-3/TRBV12-4	TRBJ1-5	.	.
CSARDSGGAADTQYF	TGCAGTGCTAGAGATAGCGGGGGCGCAGCAGATACGCAGTATTTT	TRBV20-1	TRBJ2-3	many	TRBD2
CASSSAPNTEAFF	TGTGCCAGCAGCTCAGCTCCGAACACTGAAGCTTTCTTT	TRBV12-3/TRBV12-4	TRBJ1-1	many	.
CASSDWSSGANVLTF	TGTGCCAGTAGTGATTGGAGCTCTGGGGCCAACGTCCTGACTTTC	TRBV19	TRBJ2-6	.	.
CATSDFYQTKNEQFF	TGTGCCACCAGTGATTTCTATCAGACGAAGAATGAGCAGTTCTTC	TRBV24-1	TRBJ2-1	few	.
CASTGTAYNEQFF	TGTGCCAGCACCGGGACAGCCTACAATGAGCAGTTCTTC	TRBV6-1	TRBJ2-1	many	TRBD1
CASSQEPGTQSYNEQFF	TGCGCCAGCAGCCAAGAGCCCGGTACACAGAGTTACAATGAGCAGTTCTTC	TRBV4-1	TRBJ2-1	.	.
CASSFGPHRSYTDTQYF	TGTGCCAGCAGCTTTGGTCCACACAGGAGTTACACAGATACGCAGTATTTT	TRBV5-6	TRBJ2-3	many	.
CASSSGPMNTGELFF	TGTGCCAGCAGTTCGGGCCCGATGAACACCGGGGAGCTGTTTTTT	TRBV6-1	TRBJ2-2	.	.
CASSRGQGGGVNEQFF	TGTGCCAGCAGCAGAGGACAGGGAGGTGGGGTCAATGAGCAGTTCTTC	TRBV11-2	TRBJ2-1	.	TRBD1
CASSFNYSGHMNTEAFF	TGTGCCAGCAGCTTCAATTATTCTGGGCACATGAACACTGAAGCTTTCTTT	TRBV7-4	TRBJ1-1	many	.
CASSGENSNQPQHF	TGTGCCAGCAGTGGAGAGAATAGCAATCAGCCCCAGCATTTT	TRBV12-3/TRBV12-4	TRBJ1-5	.	.
CSANPGGNTEAFF	TGCAGTGCAAACCCCGGGGGGAACACTGAAGCTTTCTTT	TRBV20-1	TRBJ1-1	many	.
CASSQDPRGGEQYF	TGTGCCAGCAGCCAAGATCCGCGGGGGGGCGAGCAGTACTTC	TRBV3-1	TRBJ2-7	many	TRBD2
CAGSVAGTGDTGELFF	TGTGCCGGCAGTGTAGCTGGGACAGGGGACACCGGGGAGCTGTTTTTT	TRBV12-3/TRBV12-4	TRBJ2-2	.	TRBD1
CASSLRTGYYNEQFF	TGTGCCAGCAGCTTAAGGACAGGCTACTACAATGAGCAGTTCTTC	TRBV11-2	TRBJ2-1	many	TRBD1
CASTPPGPNAGYTF	TGCGCCAGCACCCCCCCGGGACCGAATGCTGGCTACACCTTC	TRBV5-1	TRBJ1-2	few	.
CATSDRTATDTQYF	TGCGCCACATCGGATAGGACGGCAACAGATACGCAGTATTTT	TRBV10-1	TRBJ2-3	.	.
CAIRPDSYEQYF	TGTGCCATCAGGCCTGACAGCTACGAGCAGTACTTC	TRBV10-3	TRBJ2-7	.	.
CASGRRSSYNEQFF	TGTGCCAGCGGTCGCAGGAGCTCCTACAATGAGCAGTTCTTC	TRBV27	TRBJ2-1	.	.
CASSLAWDRGGLDTQYF	TGTGCCAGCAGTTTAGCTTGGGACAGGGGAGGATTAGATACGCAGTATTTT	TRBV12-3/TRBV12-4	TRBJ2-3	many	TRBD1
CASSLEAGGWTEAFF	TGTGCCAGCAGCTTAGAAGCAGGGGGCTGGACTGAAGCTTTCTTT	TRBV7-8	TRBJ1-1	many	TRBD1
CSARVLRTGDFNYGYTF	TGCAGTGCTAGAGTCCTAAGGACAGGGGATTTTAACTATGGCTACACCTTC	TRBV20-1	TRBJ1-2	.	TRBD1
CASSIIPQPQHF	TGTGCCAGTAGTATTATCCCCCAGCCCCAGCATTTT	TRBV19	TRBJ1-5	few	.
CASSQLHADTQYF	TGCGCCAGCAGCCAATTACACGCAGATACGCAGTATTTT	TRBV4-1	TRBJ2-3	few	.
CASSPPGIGGYTF	TGTGCCAGTAGCCCCCCTGGGATTGGGGGCTACACCTTC	TRBV19	TRBJ1-2	.	.
CASSRLGTDYNEQFF	TGTGCCAGCAGCCGGCTAGGGACGGATTACAATGAGCAGTTCTTC	TRBV11-2	TRBJ2-1	many	.
CASSQDLGQGAAETPLHF	TGTGCCAGCAGCCAAGATCTCGGACAGGGGGCTGCGGAGACCCCCCTCCACTTT	TRBV3-1	TRBJ1-6	many	TRBD1
CAWNRGGELFF	TGTGCCTGGAATAGAGGCGGGGAGCTGTTTTTT	TRBV30	TRBJ2-2	few	.